Each of the 21 T cell receptor beta chains below was sequenced from the same sample in a study of T-cell reconstitution after alpha-beta-depleted transplantation in children. Unique molecular identifiers featured in how the TCRbeta library was prepared. One entry per CDR3 protein, called by TCRdb with MiXCR from the PCR reads. The table includes 200,000 to 250,000 distinct CDR3 sequences, roughly 26% detected once. Sample: PBMCs, taken before TCRalphabeta/CD19-depleted stem cell transplant. The receptor source for this set is a girl aged 2-10 years with Fanconi anemia, due to receive a stem cell transplant.

This clonotype has at least ten counts. V gene TRBV29-1 combines with J gene TRBJ2-1, with TRBD1 as a possible D gene (5 bases). The V gene's germline CDR1 is SQVTM and CDR2 ANQGSEA. There are 13 residues in the CDR3. Deletions cut 0 bases from V and 3 bases from J, with 6 bases between. The DNA for the CDR3 is TGCAGCGTTGAAGAGGGGCGCTACAATGAGCAGTTCTTC. This translates into CSVEEGRYNEQFF.

The table lists this clonotype with many counts. The genes are TRBV20-1 and TRBJ2-7; D unresolved. Germline V CDR1 and CDR2: DFQATT, SNEGSKA (reference sequence). The ends were cut back, 3 bases at V and 3 bases at J, with 9 bases in the middle. The CDR3 is 12 amino acids. For the CDR3, the DNA is TGCAGTGCTAGGACTTCCTTCTACGAGCAGTACTTC. This encodes CSARTSFYEQYF.

This clonotype has just a few counts. CDR3 DNA: TGTGCCAGCAGATACCGGGACAGGGGATTCACAGATACGCAGTATTTT. Translation gives CASRYRDRGFTDTQYF. J is TRBJ2-3 and V is TRBV21-1; the table's D call of TRBD1 was not tested on the DNA. TRBV21-1 is a documented pseudogene. The CDR3 runs 16 residues.

The CDR3 here is CASILKTSGSSYEQYF. CDR3 nucleotides: TGTGCCAGCATTTTAAAAACCAGCGGATCCTCCTACGAGCAGTACTTC. The J gene is TRBJ2-7, the V gene TRBV6-2 or TRBV6-3, with D perhaps TRBD2 (5 bases). V shed 7 bases and J shed 0 bases, with 19 bases lying between them. Germline lookup yields CDR1 MNHEY and CDR2 SVGEGT. This CDR3 is 16 amino acids long.

This clonotype was detected ten times or more. The rearrangement links TRBV29-1 to TRBJ2-7; TRBD1 agrees at 7 bases. The CDR3 covers 14 residues. After removal of 5 bases from V and 2 bases from J, the junction contained 9 bases not matched to a gene. Per the germline V gene, CDR1 is SQVTM and CDR2 is ANQGSEA. CDR3 protein: CSVRYRDRAYEQYF. Here the CDR3 DNA reads TGCAGCGTTCGATACCGGGACAGAGCCTACGAGCAGTACTTC.

This clonotype was observed a few times. The genes are TRBV14 and TRBJ2-5, with 8 bases lining up with TRBD2. This CDR3 has 17 amino acids. V was pared by 1 base and J by 0 bases, with 7 bases of the junction left unmatched. The germline gives CDR1 SGHDN, CDR2 FVKESK. The CDR3 protein is CASSQVNSGVYQETQYF. In nucleotides, the CDR3 is TGTGCCAGCAGCCAAGTCAATAGCGGGGTGTACCAAGAGACCCAGTACTTC.

The chain links TRBV6-5 to TRBJ2-3; perhaps TRBD2 as D (5 bases). With 2 bases removed from V and 5 bases from J, the gap between germline ends came to 14 bases. This CDR3 has 15 amino acids. The V gene's germline CDR1 is MNHEY and CDR2 SVGAGI. The CDR3 sequence is CASSYMRDSRDTQYF. The CDR3 bases are TGTGCCAGCAGTTACATGAGGGATTCGAGAGATACGCAGTATTTT.

This clonotype was observed at least ten times. V and J are TRBV20-1 and TRBJ2-3; 8 bases map to TRBD2. Germline V CDR1 and CDR2: DFQATT, SNEGSKA (reference sequence). This CDR3 contains 11 residues. The ends lost 5 bases at V and 7 bases at J; junction bases unmatched: 2. The CDR3 DNA follows: TGCAGTGCTGGACTAGCCTATACGCAGTATTTT. Translated, it gives CSAGLAYTQYF.

This clonotype was observed a handful of times. The chain couples TRBV6-1 to TRBJ2-1; TRBD2 matches at 12 bases. J lost 1 base, V lost 7 bases, and 2 bases had no gene match. The CDR3 has 15 residues. Germline V CDR1 and CDR2: MNHNS, SASEGT. CDR3 sequence (DNA): TGTGCCAGCACGCTAGCGGGAGGGTCCTACAATGAGCAGTTCTTC. It yields the protein CASTLAGGSYNEQFF.

This clonotype came up many times. The J gene is TRBJ2-1, the V gene TRBV12-5; 11 bases are a match to TRBD2. This CDR3 has 15 residues. The V gene's germline CDR1 is LGHNT and CDR2 FRNRAP. V lost 3 bases to trimming and J lost 3 bases; unmatched junction nucleotides: 1. Here the CDR3 reads CASGFGTSGYNEQFF. In nucleotides, the CDR3 is TGTGCTAGTGGTTTCGGGACTAGCGGCTACAATGAGCAGTTCTTC. The variable domain in full, with the rest retrieved from reference TRBV12-5 and TRBJ2-1, is DARVTQTPRHKVTEMGQEVTMRCQPILGHNTVFWYRQTMMQGLELLAYFRNRAPLDDSGMPKDRFSAEMPDATLATLKIQPSEPRDSAVYFCASGFGTSGYNEQFFGPGTRLTVL.

This clonotype has just a few counts. A junction end diverges from the germline sequence, so it may reflect a read error. This sequence joins TRBV4-1 and TRBJ1-1; D is undetermined. This CDR3 is 15 amino acids long. The germline V gene encodes CDR1 MGHRA and CDR2 YSYEKL. The CDR3 sequence: CASSHRQAVNTEAFF. CDR3 DNA sequence: TGCGCCAGCAGCCATCGGCAGGCCGTCAACACTGAAGCCTTCTTT.

The V gene is TRBV20-1, the J gene TRBJ2-7; unclear D gene. The CDR3 contains 14 residues. V lost 3 bases to trimming and J lost 0 bases, with 12 bases between them. Germline CDR1 reads DFQATT; CDR2 reads SNEGSKA (reference sequence). The CDR3 DNA sequence: TGCAGTGCTAGTAACCGCAGGAGCTCCTACGAGCAGTACTTC. This sequence encodes CSASNRRSSYEQYF.

The V call is TRBV20-1, the J call TRBJ2-1; 10 positions match TRBD2. The germline gives CDR1 DFQATT, CDR2 SNEGSKA (reference sequence). This CDR3 has 14 amino acids. The V segment lost 4 bases and the J segment 4 bases; nucleotides outside the gene matches: 4. CDR3 bases: TGCAGTGCTACTAGCGGGAGATGGTACAATGAGCAGTTCTTC. Its translation is CSATSGRWYNEQFF.

V gene TRBV2 combines with J gene TRBJ2-5, with 9 bases matching TRBD2. The germline V gene encodes CDR1 SNHLY and CDR2 FYNNEI. The CDR3 has 14 amino acids. Unmatched junction bases numbered 2, after V lost 1 base and J lost 5 bases. This CDR3 is CASSEERGEETQYF. The CDR3 nucleotides are TGTGCCAGCAGTGAAGAGCGGGGGGAGGAGACCCAGTACTTC.

The CDR3 sequence is CASSVGTMGFQETQYF. CDR3 nucleotide sequence: TGTGCCAGCAGCGTTGGGACTATGGGATTCCAAGAGACCCAGTACTTC. J is TRBJ2-5 and V is TRBV9, with 7 bases matching TRBD2. This CDR3 comprises 16 residues. Trimming at V came to 2 bases and at J to 1 base, leaving 8 bases not matched to a gene. Germline V gene lookup returns CDR1 SGDLS and CDR2 YYNGEE.

The V gene is TRBV9, the J gene TRBJ2-1; the match to TRBD2 covers 8 bases. Germline CDR1 and CDR2: SGDLS and YYNGEE. Trimming cost V 0 bases and J 4 bases; bases outside gene matches: 6. CDR3 length: 16 residues. The CDR3 reads CASSVGRAGVYNEQFF. CDR3 nucleotide sequence: TGTGCCAGCAGCGTAGGACGAGCGGGAGTTTACAATGAGCAGTTCTTC.

The V call is TRBV20-1, the J call TRBJ1-5; the match to TRBD1 covers 8 bases. The CDR3 runs to 15 residues. The germline V gene has CDR1 DFQATT and CDR2 SNEGSKA (reference sequence). The J segment lost 5 bases and the V segment lost 7 bases, leaving 13 bases of the junction unmatched. As DNA, the CDR3 is TGCAGTGTACGTCCCCCTGGACAGGGTTATCAGCCCCAGCATTTT. Amino acid sequence: CSVRPPGQGYQPQHF.

This clonotype was counted ten times or more. V gene TRBV6-2 or TRBV6-3 combines with J gene TRBJ2-1; D possibly corresponds to TRBD1 (6 bases). CDR3 length equals 12 residues. The V end lost 7 bases, the J end lost 6 bases, and 10 bases lay between the germline ends. Germline assignment: CDR1 MNHEY and CDR2 SVGEGT. This CDR3 is CASTRGINEQFF. The DNA of the CDR3 is TGTGCCAGCACGAGGGGGATCAATGAGCAGTTCTTC.

This clonotype was observed at least ten times. The chain has TRBV12-3 or TRBV12-4 and TRBJ2-7, with a possible D match to TRBD1 (6 bases). The V end lost 4 bases, the J end lost 5 bases, and 6 bases lay between the germline ends. This CDR3 has 11 residues. This CDR3 is CASSWTDEQYF. CDR3 in DNA: TGTGCCAGCAGTTGGACAGACGAGCAGTACTTC.

The chain recombines TRBV18 with TRBJ2-1; possible D gene TRBD2, 6 bases. This CDR3 contains 15 residues. Trimming took 1 base from V and 4 from J, leaving 11 bases between them. Germline V gives CDR1 KGHSH, CDR2 LQKENI. This CDR3 is CASSPQVGRYNEQFF. CDR3 DNA sequence: TGTGCCAGCTCACCACAGGTGGGGAGGTACAATGAGCAGTTCTTC. The full variable domain, rest sourced from reference TRBV18 and TRBJ2-1, is NAGVMQNPRHLVRRRGQEARLRCSPMKGHSHVYWYRQLPEEGLKFMVYLQKENIIDESGMPKERFSAEFPKEGPSILRIQQVVRGDSAAYFCASSPQVGRYNEQFFGPGTRLTVL.

This rearrangement joins TRBV20-1 to TRBJ2-1; 15 positions agree with TRBD2. Germline CDR1 reads DFQATT; CDR2 reads SNEGSKA (reference sequence). CDR3 length: 14 amino acids. Losses at the gene ends were 1 base for V and 8 bases for J; bases not matched to a gene: 0. CDR3 loop: CSARGTSGRDEQFF. The DNA for the CDR3 is TGCAGTGCTAGAGGGACTAGCGGGAGGGATGAGCAGTTCTTC.